This entry lists 9 T cell receptor beta chains sequenced from one sample in a study of shared clonotypes between healthy human individuals. Profiling relied on immunoSEQ multiplex PCR, and the TCRdb table lists in-frame clones only, not all of them. The sample has roughly 1,000,000 clones; about 84% are singletons. Sequencing used memory CD4+ T cells from PBMCs. Noted subset: CD45RA-negative fraction. Receptor source: a man between 18 and 35 years old in good health. Some clones in this sample may be carry-over from other donors' samples.

The chain carries TRBV19 and TRBJ2-5, with D maybe TRBD2 (5 bases). V was clipped by 3 bases and J by 4 bases, with 18 bases between them. The CDR3 is made up of 16 amino acids. CDR1 is LNHDA and CDR2 is SQIVND in the germline V gene (reference sequence). CDR3 sequence: CASSIPGQAGSETQYF. DNA for the CDR3: TGTGCCAGTAGTATCCCGGGTCAGGCGGGTTCAGAGACCCAGTACTTC. The variable domain in full, completed from reference TRBV19 and TRBJ2-5, reads DGGITQSPKYLFRKEGQNVTLSCEQNLNHDAMYWYRQDPGQGLRLIYYSQIVNDFQKGDIAEGYSVSREKKESFPLTVTSAQKNPTAFYLCASSIPGQAGSETQYFGPGTRLLVL.

V and J are TRBV6-1 and TRBJ1-5; D not certain. The CDR3 totals 14 residues. Germline-derived CDR1 and CDR2 are MNHNS and SASEGT. V was pared by 2 bases and J by 4 bases, with 9 bases between. This CDR3 is CASSEHSANQPQHF. CDR3 coding DNA: TGTGCCAGCAGTGAACACAGCGCAAATCAGCCCCAGCATTTT.

The chain is built from TRBV7-2 and TRBJ2-7; 9 bases fit TRBD2. This CDR3 spans 17 amino acids. Germline lookup yields CDR1 SGHTA and CDR2 FQGNSA. With 2 bases clipped from V and 4 bases from J, the junction kept 12 bases outside the gene matches. DNA for the CDR3: TGTGCCAGCAGCTTAATCTCGGCGGCGGGAGGGAGGTACGAGCAGTACTTC. Residues: CASSLISAAGGRYEQYF.

The CDR3 sequence is CASSLGGLSNQPQHF. The CDR3 region has the DNA TGTGCCAGCAGCTTGGGAGGTCTCAGCAATCAGCCCCAGCATTTT. The chain links TRBV5-4 to TRBJ1-5; D call uncertain. The germline V gene encodes CDR1 SGHNT and CDR2 YYREEE (reference sequence). Trimming pared 0 bases from V and 1 base from J, leaving 8 bases between. The CDR3 totals 15 residues. The full variable domain, completed using reference TRBV5-4 and TRBJ1-5, is ETGVTQSPTHLIKTRGQQVTLRCSSQSGHNTVSWYQQALGQGPQFIFQYYREEENGRGNFPPRFSGLQFPNYSSELNVNALELDDSALYLCASSLGGLSNQPQHFGDGTRLSIL.

The chain is built from TRBV2 and TRBJ2-7, with TRBD2 matching 7 bases. With 4 bases clipped from V and 2 bases from J, the junction kept 5 bases outside the gene matches. The CDR3 has 14 residues. The germline V gene encodes CDR1 SNHLY and CDR2 FYNNEI. CDR3 in DNA: TGTGCCAGCAGTGTGGCGCGGGAGCCCTACGAGCAGTACTTC. It specifies CASSVAREPYEQYF.

The J gene is TRBJ2-5, the V gene TRBV19; 7 bases agree with TRBD1. With the DNA end fitting TRBJ2-7 better, the J assignment may be wrong. The length of the CDR3 is 12 residues. Germline V gene sequence: CDR1 LNHDA, CDR2 SQIVND (reference sequence). CDR3 sequence (DNA): TGTGCCAGTAGTGCGACAGGGCACGAGCAGTACTTC. Residues: CASSATGHEQYF.

V usage is TRBV5-1 and J usage is TRBJ2-5; D may correspond to TRBD1 or TRBD2 (5 bases each). Per the germline V gene, CDR1 is SGHRS and CDR2 is YFSETQ. This CDR3 has 15 amino acids. Trimming cost V 1 base and J 4 bases, with 14 bases left between them. The CDR3 coding sequence is TGCGCCAGCAGCTTGTTGCGTGGGACGCCAGAGACCCAGTACTTC. This sequence encodes CASSLLRGTPETQYF.

The chain is built from TRBV5-6 and TRBJ1-2; D gene ambiguous. With 3 bases removed from V and 4 bases from J, the gap between germline ends came to 13 bases. Germline-derived CDR1 and CDR2 are SGHDT and YYEEEE. The CDR3 spans 14 residues. The CDR3, as DNA: TGTGCCAGCAGCTCCGGACTCTGGCCCTATGGCTACACCTTC. Its translation: CASSSGLWPYGYTF.

This rearrangement joins TRBV28 to TRBJ2-7; D gene uncertain. The CDR3 is made up of 15 amino acids. The germline CDR1 and CDR2 sequences are MDHEN and SYDVKM. Trimming stripped 3 bases from V and 5 bases from J, with 17 bases between. CDR3 nucleotides: TGTGCCAGCAGTTTGCAAGGTTCGGTCGTCAACGAGCAGTACTTC. Protein sequence: CASSLQGSVVNEQYF.